A single T cell receptor beta chain is shown here with its context. The antigen remains undetermined. Noted treatment: oral pan-JAK inhibitor, 5-10 mg twice daily. Extracted RNA was reverse transcribed into cDNA, the sequencing template. The data were produced by immunoSEQ multiplex PCR, yet TCRdb's version contains in-frame clones alone and is incomplete. The data show around 140,000 clones, approximately 90% seen once. The data belong to a study of CD8+ T cells in alopecia areata. Study summary: Treated patients were dosed with oral tofacitinib, taking 5 to 10 mg twice daily. For treated patients, severity scores reflected the percentage of scalp area affected. Overall study findings and caveats: On tofacitinib, scalp and blood still held many of the expanded lesional clones. A single nonresponder leaves the baseline CD8+ expansion link to response uncertain.

The CDR3 contains 12 residues. J gave up 3 bases and V 7 bases, and 6 bases lay outside the gene matches. Germline CDR1 SQVTM, CDR2 ANQGSEA. The V gene is TRBV29-1, the J gene TRBJ2-7; the match to TRBD1 covers 7 bases. This material consisted of CD8+ T cells sorted from blood, taken at week 4, from a patient treated with tofacitinib. The TCR sequence derives from a human donor with alopecia areata. The CDR3 DNA reads as TGCAGCGCTGCGACAGGGAGCTACGAGCAGTACTTC. It codes for CSAATGSYEQYF.